The 8 T cell receptor beta chains below come from one sample, sequenced in a study of blood T cell repertoires in COVID-19. The assay was immunoSEQ multiplex PCR, and TCRdb's table has in-frame clones only and misses some. This sample carries 290,000 or so clones, 65% to 90% of them seen once, and the ten largest clones take 5.1%. Sequenced: peripheral blood. The origin of the receptors is a man aged 45-65 years with active or convalescent COVID-19.

V and J are TRBV11-2 and TRBJ1-1, with a weak D call TRBD1 (5 bases). Germline-derived CDR1 and CDR2 are SGHAT and FQNNGV. The CDR3 runs 16 residues. The V gene lost 2 bases and the J gene lost 1 base, with 14 bases spanning the gap. CDR3 loop: CASSLQGREGNTEAFF. CDR3 sequence (DNA): TGTGCCAGCAGCTTACAGGGTAGGGAGGGGAACACTGAAGCTTTCTTT.

The gene calls are TRBV9 and TRBJ2-1; 7 nucleotides match TRBD2. V shed 4 bases and J 5 bases; nucleotides not matched to a gene: 12. The CDR3 has 16 amino acids. Germline V gene lookup returns CDR1 SGDLS and CDR2 YYNGEE. The CDR3 here is CASSPPTGTINNEQFF. CDR3 in DNA: TGTGCCAGCAGCCCGCCCACCGGGACTATAAACAATGAGCAGTTCTTC.

V gene TRBV9 combines with J gene TRBJ2-7; 12 bases map to TRBD1. The CDR3 totals 14 residues. Germline CDR1 is SGDLS and CDR2 is YYNGEE. V shed 5 bases, J shed 7 bases, and the junction held 7 bases outside the gene matches. In DNA form, the CDR3 reads TGTGCCAGCAGTTCGGGACAGGGGGCCTGGGAGCAGTACTTC. Amino acid sequence: CASSSGQGAWEQYF.

The sample holds a few counts of this clone. The chain employs TRBV5-1 and TRBJ1-4; D is perhaps TRBD1 (5 bases). The V end lost 0 bases, the J end lost 10 bases, and 16 bases lay between the germline ends. Germline lookup yields CDR1 SGHRS and CDR2 YFSETQ. The CDR3 is 15 residues long. CDR3 amino acids: CASSLDPGGSGKLFF. The CDR3 DNA is TGCGCCAGCAGCTTGGACCCCGGGGGGTCAGGAAAACTGTTTTTT.

The chain carries TRBV30 and TRBJ2-3; 10 nucleotides line up with TRBD2. The CDR3 extends over 15 amino acids. Germline assignment: CDR1 GTSNPN and CDR2 SVGIG (reference sequence). The V segment lost 8 bases and the J segment 4 bases; nucleotides outside the gene matches: 12. The CDR3 here is CAILSSGRAADTQYF. For the CDR3, the DNA is TGTGCCATACTAAGCAGCGGGAGGGCAGCAGATACGCAGTATTTT.

This sequence joins TRBV4-1 and TRBJ2-3; maybe TRBD2 (6 bases). The CDR3 is 13 amino acids. Germline V lookup: CDR1 MGHRA, CDR2 YSYEKL. V dropped 0 bases and J dropped 9 bases, with 10 bases sitting between them. This CDR3 is CASSQEAGRTQYF. The CDR3 DNA reads as TGCGCCAGCAGCCAAGAGGCGGGGAGAACGCAGTATTTT.

The chain couples TRBV5-1 to TRBJ2-1, with TRBD2 identical over 7 bases. Germline CDR1 SGHRS, CDR2 YFSETQ. This CDR3 spans 15 amino acids. Unmatched junction bases numbered 6, after V lost 3 bases and J lost 3 bases. The CDR3 DNA reads TGCGCCAGCAGCTCTCAGGGAGGGGTCTACAATGAGCAGTTCTTC. Amino acid sequence: CASSSQGGVYNEQFF. The full variable domain, completed using reference TRBV5-1 and TRBJ2-1, is KAGVTQTPRYLIKTRGQQVTLSCSPISGHRSVSWYQQTPGQGLQFLFEYFSETQRNKGNFPGRFSGRQFSNSRSEMNVSTLELGDSALYLCASSSQGGVYNEQFFGPGTRLTVL.

The genes are TRBV5-1 and TRBJ1-3, with 7 positions matching TRBD1. The CDR3 consists of 16 residues. In germline, CDR1 is SGHRS, CDR2 YFSETQ. V lost 3 bases to trimming and J lost 0 bases; unmatched junction nucleotides: 6. CDR3 region: CASSSGDSTSGNTIYF. The CDR3, as DNA: TGCGCCAGCAGCTCTGGGGACAGCACCTCTGGAAACACCATATATTTT. The full variable domain, in which reference TRBV5-1 and TRBJ1-3 provide the parts outside the CDR3, is KAGVTQTPRYLIKTRGQQVTLSCSPISGHRSVSWYQQTPGQGLQFLFEYFSETQRNKGNFPGRFSGRQFSNSRSEMNVSTLELGDSALYLCASSSGDSTSGNTIYFGEGSWLTVV.